The 27 T cell receptor beta chains below were found in one sample sequenced in a study of blood T cells in healthy people across ages. Then a second PCR, running roughly 7 to 11 cycles, was carried out with a sample-barcoded 5' primer and a J-beta primer mix. Each CDR3 protein is one row after TCRdb ran MiXCR on the 5' RACE reads. The sample has a few hundred thousand distinct CDR3 sequences, approximately 30% seen once. Sequences were obtained from blood. These receptors came from a woman in her sixties or seventies in good health.

Here the CDR3 DNA reads TGCAGTGCGAATATAGCGGGGAAAAACATTCAGTACTTC. It is translated as CSANIAGKNIQYF. The V call is TRBV20-1, the J call TRBJ2-4, with TRBD2 matching 8 bases. The CDR3 is 13 residues long. Trimming at V came to 6 bases and at J to 4 bases, leaving 5 bases not matched to a gene. Germline lookup yields CDR1 DFQATT and CDR2 SNEGSKA (reference sequence).

This chain links TRBV6-2 or TRBV6-3 with TRBJ2-5; the match to TRBD2 covers 7 bases. Germline trimming cut 0 bases from V and 4 bases from J; bases unmatched to any gene: 5. This CDR3 is built from 15 residues. The V gene's germline CDR1 is MNHEY and CDR2 SVGEGT. This chain's CDR3 is CASSYSPTSLETQYF. DNA for the CDR3: TGTGCCAGCAGTTACTCGCCGACTAGCTTAGAGACCCAGTACTTC.

There are many counts of this clonotype. V is TRBV10-3 and J is TRBJ2-5; weak D call: TRBD2 (6 bases). The CDR3 is made up of 16 amino acids. In germline, CDR1 is ENHRY, CDR2 SYGVKD. V lost 0 bases, J lost 9 bases, and 20 bases lay in between. CDR3 bases: TGTGCCATCAGTGAGTCGACGTCTAGGGGAGGTAGTCCCCAGTACTTC. It translates to CAISESTSRGGSPQYF.

The chain recombines TRBV12-3 or TRBV12-4 with TRBJ2-1; 10 bases fit TRBD2. This CDR3 contains 18 residues. V lost 7 bases and J lost 1; bases outside the gene matches: 13. Written as DNA, the CDR3 is TGTGCCAGCACCCCGACAGGACCTAGCGGGAGTTCCTACAATGAGCAGTTCTTC. As protein: CASTPTGPSGSSYNEQFF.

There are a few counts of this clonotype. V is TRBV20-1 and J is TRBJ1-2; 7 bases fit TRBD1. V shed 5 bases and J 8 bases; nucleotides not matched to a gene: 8. CDR1 is DFQATT and CDR2 is SNEGSKA in the germline V gene (reference sequence). This CDR3 region has 12 residues. In DNA, the CDR3 is TGCAGTGCTCCGACAGGGACGAGAGGCTACACCTTC. Translated: CSAPTGTRGYTF.

This sequence joins TRBV29-1 and TRBJ2-1, with 13 bases that match TRBD2. Trimming cost V 6 bases and J 8 bases; bases outside gene matches: 10. Germline V gene lookup returns CDR1 SQVTM and CDR2 ANQGSEA. The length of the CDR3 is 15 residues. The CDR3 spells CSVGTTSGGMDEQFF. In nucleotides, the CDR3 is TGCAGCGTCGGGACGACTAGCGGGGGGATGGATGAGCAGTTCTTC.

The table lists this clonotype with a few counts. The V call is TRBV25-1, the J call TRBJ1-2; TRBD1 aligns across 7 bases. V was clipped by 0 bases and J by 2 bases; unmatched bases: 12. There are 18 residues in the CDR3. Germline V gives CDR1 MGHDK, CDR2 SYGVNS. CDR3: CASSEYRLGRGENYGYTF. The CDR3 DNA reads TGTGCCAGCAGTGAATACAGGCTTGGCAGGGGGGAAAACTATGGCTACACCTTC.

Only a few counts were recorded for this clonotype. This chain links TRBV18 with TRBJ1-1, with 9 bases that match TRBD1. The CDR3 runs 15 residues. The V gene end was trimmed by 6 bases and the J gene end by 4 bases; junction bases not matched to a gene: 9. The germline V gene has CDR1 KGHSH and CDR2 LQKENI. The CDR3 DNA reads TGTGCCAGCTCCCTCACGACAGGGGGGGCCACTGAAGCTTTCTTT. This gives the protein CASSLTTGGATEAFF.

This clonotype was seen a few times. J is TRBJ2-5 and V is TRBV6-1, with D perhaps TRBD2 (5 bases). The ends were cut back, 3 bases at V and 3 bases at J, with 14 bases in the middle. CDR3 size: 15 residues. Germline values: CDR1 MNHNS, CDR2 SASEGT. CDR3 bases: TGTGCCAGCAGTGAGTCCCCTAGCCCCGAAGAGACCCAGTACTTC. This codes for CASSESPSPEETQYF.

The genes are TRBV7-2 and TRBJ2-7; 7 bases match TRBD2. Trimming removed 2 bases from V and 4 bases from J; junction bases left unmatched: 11. The CDR3 consists of 16 residues. Per germline, CDR1 SGHTA and CDR2 FQGNSA. CDR3 in DNA: TGTGCCAGCAGCTTAAGAAGCGGGCGGGGGAAATACGAGCAGTACTTC. It yields the protein CASSLRSGRGKYEQYF.

V gene TRBV7-2 combines with J gene TRBJ2-5, with D maybe TRBD1 (7 bases). The length of the CDR3 is 14 residues. V was pared by 2 bases and J by 5 bases, with 12 bases between. CDR1 is SGHTA, CDR2 FQGNSA, per germline. CDR3 protein: CASSLQGGDETQYF. CDR3 in DNA: TGTGCCAGCAGCTTACAGGGGGGAGACGAGACCCAGTACTTC.

Remarks on this clonotype: At one end the junction does not follow the germline gene, possibly because of a read error. The genes are TRBV6-6 and TRBJ1-1; D is undetermined. Per germline, CDR1 MNHNY and CDR2 SVGAGI (reference sequence). This CDR3 has 14 residues. The CDR3 nucleotides are TGTGCCAGCAGATACACGACACAGAACACTGAAGCTCTCTTT. Translating it yields CASRYTTQNTEALF.

This clonotype occurred a few times. The V call is TRBV29-1, the J call TRBJ1-4; no clear D. V was clipped by 4 bases and J by 2 bases, with 11 bases between them. CDR1 and CDR2 (germline): SQVTM, ANQGSEA. The CDR3 contains 14 residues. In DNA, the CDR3 is TGCAGCGTTGGAGTGGAACCTACTAATGAAAAACTGTTTTTT. Its protein product is CSVGVEPTNEKLFF.

This clonotype was detected only a few times. As DNA, the CDR3 is TGCGCCAGCAGCCAAGCGCCTGCGGGGAGCTCCTACAATGAGCAGTTCTTC. Encoded protein: CASSQAPAGSSYNEQFF. This chain joins TRBV4-3 and TRBJ2-1; perhaps TRBD2 as D (6 bases). The CDR3 totals 17 residues. The V gene's germline CDR1 is LGHNA and CDR2 YSLEER. With 1 base removed from V and 0 bases from J, the gap between germline ends came to 13 bases.

The V call is TRBV6-2 or TRBV6-3, the J call TRBJ1-1; D call uncertain. CDR3 length: 13 amino acids. V was pared by 9 bases and J by 1 base, with 12 bases between. The germline V gene encodes CDR1 MNHEY and CDR2 SVGEGT. CDR3 region: CASAGLPNTEAFF. The CDR3 DNA reads as TGTGCCAGTGCTGGACTCCCGAACACTGAAGCTTTCTTT.

CDR3 in DNA: TGTGCCAGCAGCGTAAGTCATCCCGGGGGCGGCACAGATACGCAGTATTTT. Encoded protein: CASSVSHPGGGTDTQYF. V usage is TRBV9 and J usage is TRBJ2-3; D assignment may be TRBD1 or TRBD2 (6 bases each). The CDR3 is made up of 17 amino acids. Germline-derived CDR1 and CDR2 are SGDLS and YYNGEE. Trimming left V 1 base short and J 1 base short, with 16 bases between.

This sequence joins TRBV14 and TRBJ2-3; no definite D call. This CDR3 region has 14 residues. Germline CDR1 is SGHDN and CDR2 is FVKESK. V was pared by 0 bases and J by 6 bases, with 10 bases between. The CDR3: CASSQDPLKDTQYF. DNA for the CDR3: TGTGCCAGCAGCCAAGATCCTCTTAAGGATACGCAGTATTTT.

This clonotype was counted a few times. The rearrangement links TRBV20-1 to TRBJ2-7, with unresolved D. Germline assignment: CDR1 DFQATT and CDR2 SNEGSKA (reference sequence). The V and J ends lost 6 bases and 1 base respectively, with 13 bases between them. The CDR3 is 13 amino acids. The CDR3 DNA follows: TGCAGTGCCAAGACACCCTTATCCTACGAGCAGTACTTC. Protein: CSAKTPLSYEQYF.

The chain recombines TRBV9 with TRBJ1-2; possible D gene TRBD1, 6 bases. This CDR3 is 16 amino acids long. Germline CDR1 is SGDLS and CDR2 is YYNGEE. Trimming left V 4 bases short and J 4 bases short, with 20 bases between. CDR3 loop: CASSRIGAGAVYGYTF. DNA for the CDR3: TGTGCCAGCAGCAGGATAGGAGCGGGGGCGGTCTATGGCTACACCTTC.

The V and J genes are TRBV4-1 and TRBJ2-5, with 8 bases aligning to TRBD1. Germline CDR1 reads MGHRA; CDR2 reads YSYEKL. J lost 5 bases, V lost 0 bases, and 11 bases had no gene match. The CDR3 consists of 17 residues. CDR3 nucleotides: TGCGCCAGCAGCCAAGATCCCGGACAGGGAGGAAGGGAGACCCAGTACTTC. Its translation is CASSQDPGQGGRETQYF.

This clonotype was picked up a small number of times. V gene TRBV2 combines with J gene TRBJ1-2; 10 bases are shared with TRBD1. V lost 6 bases to trimming and J lost 3 bases; unmatched junction nucleotides: 4. Germline CDR1 is SNHLY and CDR2 is FYNNEI. The CDR3 is 14 amino acids. CDR3 DNA: TGTGCCAGCAGCCGACAGGGGGCGGACTATGGCTACACCTTC. Protein product: CASSRQGADYGYTF.

The rearrangement links TRBV3-1 to TRBJ2-5; no clear D. Trimming cost V 4 bases and J 5 bases, with 14 bases left between them. Germline V gives CDR1 LGHDT, CDR2 YNNKEL (reference sequence). This CDR3 has 14 amino acids. The CDR3 region is CASSRPPPGETQYF. CDR3 sequence (DNA): TGTGCCAGCAGCCGCCCGCCCCCCGGCGAGACCCAGTACTTC.

The V and J genes are TRBV6-2 or TRBV6-3 and TRBJ2-5; D possibly corresponds to TRBD2 (5 bases). V was pared by 2 bases and J by 2 bases, with 15 bases between. Germline V gene data show CDR1 as MNHEY and CDR2 as SVGEGT. This CDR3 region has 16 residues. CDR3: CASSYRVTRRQETQYF. The CDR3 DNA is TGTGCCAGCAGTTACCGGGTCACTAGGAGGCAAGAGACCCAGTACTTC.

This chain links TRBV9 with TRBJ2-1, with TRBD1 matching 9 bases. With V trimmed by 1 base and J by 7 bases, 15 bases remained unmatched. From germline, CDR1 is SGDLS and CDR2 YYNGEE. The CDR3 contains 18 residues. CDR3 nucleotides: TGTGCCAGCAGCGTATTCGCGGATGGGGGACAGGGTTTAAATGAGCAGTTCTTC. Its protein is CASSVFADGGQGLNEQFF.

This clonotype has more than one count but fewer than ten. The chain carries TRBV5-1 and TRBJ2-3; maybe TRBD2 (6 bases). Trimming left V 4 bases short and J 8 bases short, with 17 bases between. Looked up from germline, CDR1 is SGHRS and CDR2 is YFSETQ. The CDR3 consists of 14 residues. In DNA, the CDR3 is TGCGCCAGCAGCAAGGATTACCCCGGGGGTACGCAGTATTTT. This translates into CASSKDYPGGTQYF.

This clonotype has only a few counts. This rearrangement joins TRBV5-1 to TRBJ1-2; D is undetermined. Trimming pared 1 base from V and 6 bases from J, leaving 10 bases between. Germline V gene data show CDR1 as SGHRS and CDR2 as YFSETQ. CDR3 size: 13 residues. The CDR3 DNA reads as TGCGCCAGCAGCTTGTATGGGTATGATGGCTACACCTTC. It encodes CASSLYGYDGYTF.

V gene TRBV20-1 combines with J gene TRBJ2-5; D is unclear. V was trimmed by 0 bases and J by 3 bases, leaving 5 bases between them. Germline CDR1 reads DFQATT; CDR2 reads SNEGSKA (reference sequence). The CDR3 covers 12 residues. The CDR3 is CSARDNEETQYF. The CDR3 bases are TGCAGTGCTAGAGATAACGAAGAGACCCAGTACTTC.